This T cell receptor (beta chain) is drawn from a study of blood T cell repertoires in COVID-19. Study-wide context: PBMCs, B-cell-depleted T cells, or T cells were the source of the cDNA or gDNA that made up the material.

The CDR3 consists of 13 residues. Germline CDR1 and CDR2: LNHDA and SQIVND (reference sequence). The V end lost 6 bases, the J end lost 6 bases, and 12 bases lay between the germline ends. Clones were sequenced by immunoSEQ multiplex PCR, and TCRdb holds only the in-frame ones, with some missing. This table holds 45,000 or so clones, 89% found once. The source of this sequence is a man in his 70s with active COVID-19. The rearrangement links TRBV19 to TRBJ1-5; maybe TRBD1 (6 bases). The source material was peripheral blood. The CDR3 loop reads CASSTGLGQPQHF. CDR3 nucleotides: TGTGCCAGTAGCACAGGGTTAGGTCAGCCCCAGCATTTT. Filled out from reference TRBV19 and TRBJ1-5, the complete variable domain reads DGGITQSPKYLFRKEGQNVTLSCEQNLNHDAMYWYRQDPGQGLRLIYYSQIVNDFQKGDIAEGYSVSREKKESFPLTVTSAQKNPTAFYLCASSTGLGQPQHFGDGTRLSIL.